Listed here are 7 T cell receptor beta chains from one sample, sequenced in a study of T cell responses to AZD1222 COVID-19 vaccine. Assay: immunoSEQ multiplex PCR; the TCRdb copy retains only in-frame clones and omits some. This repertoire shows more than 95,000 clones, around 92% found once; its top ten account for about 3%. The starting material was peripheral blood, obtained on day 0 of AZD1222 vaccination. These receptors were obtained from an adult in good health.

In this sample, this clone turned up once. The chain recombines TRBV2 with TRBJ1-2; no definite D call. This CDR3 has 9 residues. V was clipped by 5 bases and J by 8 bases, with 3 bases between them. In germline, CDR1 is SNHLY, CDR2 FYNNEI. DNA for the CDR3: TGTGCCAGCAGTCCGGGCTACACCTTC. It encodes CASSPGYTF.

V usage is TRBV19 and J usage is TRBJ1-5, with a tentative D call TRBD1 (5 bases). CDR1 and CDR2 from the germline V gene are LNHDA and SQIVND (reference sequence). The CDR3 runs 14 residues. Trimming pared 3 bases from V and 0 bases from J, leaving 6 bases between. CDR3 region: CASSMGTSNQPQHF. The CDR3 DNA sequence: TGTGCCAGTAGTATGGGGACTAGCAATCAGCCCCAGCATTTT.

The DNA for the CDR3 is TGTGCCAGCAGCTTAACTAGCGGGTCTTACGAGCAGTACTTC. It codes for CASSLTSGSYEQYF. The rearrangement joins TRBV7-9 to TRBJ2-7; TRBD2 matches at 9 bases. Germline V gene sequence: CDR1 SEHNR, CDR2 FQNEAQ (reference sequence). V trimming: 2 bases; J trimming: 4 bases; junction bases outside the gene matches: 3. The CDR3 spans 14 residues.

This clone was observed once. The genes are TRBV4-1 and TRBJ1-1; D not certain. The CDR3 covers 13 residues. The germline V gene encodes CDR1 MGHRA and CDR2 YSYEKL. Between the trimmed V and J ends, which lost 1 base and 7 bases, there was a span of 10 bases. The CDR3 is CASSQVMDREAFF. The CDR3 DNA reads TGCGCCAGCAGCCAAGTGATGGATCGTGAAGCTTTCTTT.

The V gene is TRBV11-2, the J gene TRBJ2-7, with D possibly being TRBD2 (5 bases). The CDR3 loop spans 15 amino acids. Germline V gives CDR1 SGHAT, CDR2 FQNNGV. Trimming removed 0 bases from V and 6 bases from J, with 15 bases in between. The CDR3 sequence: CASSLDGIGVPEQYF. The CDR3 coding sequence is TGTGCCAGCAGCTTAGATGGCATCGGGGTGCCCGAGCAGTACTTC.

This clone was found once. V is TRBV30 and J is TRBJ1-1; the D is unclear. This CDR3 is 13 amino acids long. From germline, CDR1 is GTSNPN and CDR2 SVGIG (reference sequence). Trimming took off 2 bases at V and 0 bases at J, with 7 bases between the two ends. Here the CDR3 reads CAWSIGMNTEAFF. CDR3 in DNA: TGTGCCTGGAGTATCGGTATGAACACTGAAGCTTTCTTT.

Of note for this clone: At one end, the junction sequence differs from germline, possibly due to a read error. The chain uses TRBV10-2 and TRBJ2-1; maybe TRBD1 (6 bases). This CDR3 comprises 14 residues. Germline CDR1 is WSHSY and CDR2 is SAAADI. The CDR3 sequence: CASTEDRRNNEQFF. In DNA form, the CDR3 reads TGCGCCAGCACTGAGGACAGACGAAACAATGAGCAGTTCTTC.